This section outlines one T cell receptor beta chain sequence together with its context. The clone's antigen remains unknown. No base qualities exist here, and no much larger clone lies one base off it. The CDR3 numbers 14 residues from cysteine through phenylalanine. Of all the DNA, just the CDR3 is kept, 42 bases in frame from base 1. At the junction V is shortened by 8 bases and J by 7 bases, with 18 bases in between. CDR1 MNHNS and CDR2 SASEGT are derived from the germline V gene. Healthy controls were approximately 40 blood donors whose buffy coats came from the Finnish Red Cross blood service. All TCR-sequenced material derived from peripheral blood: patient blood samples and healthy donor buffy coats. Ficoll-Hypaque gradient centrifugation was used to isolate peripheral blood mononuclear cells. CD4+ cells were purified magnetically from the buffy coats of healthy controls. The Gentra Puregene Cell and Tissue kit was used for genomic DNA extraction, and quantification was performed on a Qubit 2.0 fluorometer.

The data belong to a study of STAT5B mutations in CD4+ large granular lymphocyte leukemia (dated by TCRdb to between 2020 and 2023). Turning to the overall study: Among the healthy controls, the CDR3 'QG' motif was associated with a particular HLA allele. The study compared the TCRbeta repertoires of patients with CD4+ T-cell large granular lymphocyte leukemia against the TCRbeta repertoires of healthy blood donors. Flow cytometry on FACSCanto II or FACSVerse showed that the purified fractions were more than 95% pure among lymphocytes.

General study outcomes and caveats: Each patient's main leukemic clonotypes were private, but roughly 25% of these clonotypes showed up at low frequency in the non-leukemic repertoires of other patients. The data were not HLA-matched, and the relatively small sample size could explain the higher clonality seen in CD4+ compared with CD8+ T-LGLL. Compared with healthy CD4+ repertoires, CD4-sorted patient repertoires appeared more clonal, and this difference remained even after the putative leukemic clones were removed. Enrichment of TRBV06-family usage was observed among the top patient clones (8/27) relative to healthy controls (2/35).

The immunoSEQ assay at survey resolution was used to sequence TCRbeta rearrangements from genomic DNA. From the authors' description of their analysis: In the TCR sequencing data, the lowest productive clonotype frequency that could be detected was 2.59 x 10-5. Analyses included only productive TCRbeta rearrangements, meaning complete and in-frame sequences. Sample clonality was computed as Simpson clonality in the immunoSEQ Analyzer version 3.0. Clones were grouped by frequency into very rare, small, medium, large (1-20%) or hyperexpanded (>20%) categories. Generation probabilities were estimated with OLGA 1.2.3, V-gene circos plots were made with VDJtools, specificities were searched in VDJdb, and CDR3 motifs were identified with GLIPH. What TCRdb holds here is the immuneACCESS table cut down to in-frame rearrangements. Part of the clones is not present; checked against another copy, under half of the missing clones reflect an unresolved V gene, and the others are unexplained. That table is the source of V, J and clone size, and D and trimming were worked out from the DNA. Here the sample has about 46,000 clones; about 80% occur a single time. Approximately 0.4% of the sample is taken by the ten largest.

Rearrangement joined TRBV6-1 to TRBJ2-1, with an unclear D gene assignment. The receptor's source is a human donor in good health. Sample: CD4+ T cells from blood buffy coats. CDR3 region: CASVNPPSANEQFF. The nucleotide sequence reads TGTGCCAGCGTTAATCCCCCTTCAGCGAATGAGCAGTTCTTC.